This TCR beta chain was documented in a study of blood T cell repertoires in COVID-19. In the study overall: COVID-19 samples collected from the United States, Italy and Spain covered acute and convalescent phases.

As processed by the authors: Estimates of nucleated cell counts were drawn from the amplification of reference gene primers. The repertoire was sequenced with immunoSEQ multiplex PCR; TCRdb's copy has only in-frame clones and lacks some. That table supplies the V and J calls and clone size; D and trimming were determined from the DNA. The table has approximately 350,000 clones, 80% to 90% seen once; the top ten hold 1%. The study recruited people aged about 18 to 95 years across roughly 25 US areas. In Cohort 3, a recovered donor had either two negative PCRs, clearance, or symptom resolution. This receptor was identified in a man younger than 30 who had recovered from COVID-19. The specimen sequenced was PBMCs or T cells enriched from blood (not recorded which).

CDR3 sequence reads: CASSQQTGANTEAFF. CDR3 in DNA: TGTGCCAGCAGCCAACAAACAGGGGCGAACACTGAAGCTTTCTTT. V usage is TRBV7-6 and J usage is TRBJ1-1; 7 bases match TRBD1. Germline V gene lookup returns CDR1 SGHVS and CDR2 FNYEAQ. This CDR3 spans 15 amino acids. The ends lost 5 bases at V and 1 base at J; junction bases unmatched: 7.